This T cell receptor beta chain was identified in a study of Ad26.COV2.S vaccination and SARS-CoV-2 variants. As for this clone: The antigen is unknown.

There are 16 residues in the CDR3. CDR1 is SGHTA and CDR2 is FQGTGA in the germline V gene. V trimming: 3 bases; J trimming: 7 bases; junction bases outside the gene matches: 9. Study-level results: Total T cell responses, in the TCR breadth and depth analyses, may have been underestimated. Across vaccine and placebo recipients, the breadth of non-spike TCRs was similar.

Method: immunoSEQ multiplex PCR; TCRdb's copy keeps in-frame clones and lacks some. The data show about 180,000 clones, roughly nine tenths seen once. This receptor was taken from a human donor who had recovered from COVID-19. The chain is built from TRBV7-3 and TRBJ2-1; 10 bases map to TRBD2. This material consisted of peripheral blood, taken after recovery from COVID-19. This CDR3 is CASSFGLAGVRNEQFF. The CDR3 DNA follows: TGTGCCAGCAGCTTTGGTCTAGCGGGAGTAAGGAATGAGCAGTTCTTC.